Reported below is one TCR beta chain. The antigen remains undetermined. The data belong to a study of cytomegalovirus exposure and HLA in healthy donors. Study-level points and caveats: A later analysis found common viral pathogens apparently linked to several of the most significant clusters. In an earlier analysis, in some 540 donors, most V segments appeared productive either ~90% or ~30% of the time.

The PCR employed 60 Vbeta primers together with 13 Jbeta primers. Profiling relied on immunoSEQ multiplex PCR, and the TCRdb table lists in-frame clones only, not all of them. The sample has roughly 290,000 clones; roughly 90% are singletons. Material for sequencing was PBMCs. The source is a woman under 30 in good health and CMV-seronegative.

CDR3 nucleotides: TGTGCCAGCAGTATGGGGTCAGGGGCCTACACCTACGAGCAGTACTTC. Amino acids: CASSMGSGAYTYEQYF. This chain uses TRBV28 with TRBJ2-7; tentatively, D is TRBD1 (6 bases). This CDR3 spans 16 amino acids. Trimming pared 5 bases from V and 2 bases from J, leaving 19 bases between. Germline V gives CDR1 MDHEN, CDR2 SYDVKM.